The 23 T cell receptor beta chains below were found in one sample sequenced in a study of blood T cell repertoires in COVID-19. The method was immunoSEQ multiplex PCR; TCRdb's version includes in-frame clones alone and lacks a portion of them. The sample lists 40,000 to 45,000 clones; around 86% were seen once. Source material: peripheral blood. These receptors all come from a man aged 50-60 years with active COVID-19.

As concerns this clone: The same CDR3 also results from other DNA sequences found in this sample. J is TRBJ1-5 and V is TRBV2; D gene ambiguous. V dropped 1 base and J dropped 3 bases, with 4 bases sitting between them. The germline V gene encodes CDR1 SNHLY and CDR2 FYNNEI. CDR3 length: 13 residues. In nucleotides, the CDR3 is TGTGCCAGCAGTGAAGGGCACAATCAGCCCCAGCATTTT. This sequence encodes CASSEGHNQPQHF.

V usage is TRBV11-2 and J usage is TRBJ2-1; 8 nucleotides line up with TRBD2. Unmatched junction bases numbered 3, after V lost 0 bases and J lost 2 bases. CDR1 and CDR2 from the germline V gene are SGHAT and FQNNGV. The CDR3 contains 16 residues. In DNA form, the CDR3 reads TGTGCCAGCAGCTTAGAGGCGGGAGGAACCTACAATGAGCAGTTCTTC. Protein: CASSLEAGGTYNEQFF.

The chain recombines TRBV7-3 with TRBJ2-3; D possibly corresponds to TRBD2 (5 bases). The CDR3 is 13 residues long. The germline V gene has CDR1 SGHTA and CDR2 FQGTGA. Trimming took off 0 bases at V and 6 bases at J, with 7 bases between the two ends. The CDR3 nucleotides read TGTGCCAGCAGCTTAACGGGAGCGGATACGCAGTATTTT. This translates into CASSLTGADTQYF.

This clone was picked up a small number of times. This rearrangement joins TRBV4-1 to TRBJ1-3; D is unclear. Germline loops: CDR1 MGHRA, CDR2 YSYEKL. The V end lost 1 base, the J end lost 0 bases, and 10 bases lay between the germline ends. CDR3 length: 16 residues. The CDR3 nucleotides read TGCGCCAGCAGCCAAGCACTGTTAAGCTCTGGAAACACCATATATTTT. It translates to CASSQALLSSGNTIYF.

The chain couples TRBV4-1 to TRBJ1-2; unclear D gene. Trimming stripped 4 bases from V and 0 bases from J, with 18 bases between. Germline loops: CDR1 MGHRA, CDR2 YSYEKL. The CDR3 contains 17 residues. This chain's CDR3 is CASSRQLPIYPNYGYTF. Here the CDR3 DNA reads TGCGCCAGCAGCCGTCAGTTACCGATTTATCCTAACTATGGCTACACCTTC.

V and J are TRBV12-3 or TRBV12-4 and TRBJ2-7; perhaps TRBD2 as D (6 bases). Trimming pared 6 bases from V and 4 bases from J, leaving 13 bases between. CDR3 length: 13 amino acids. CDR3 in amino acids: CASSNDRGYEQYF. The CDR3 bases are TGTGCCAGCAGCAATGATCGGGGGTACGAGCAGTACTTC.

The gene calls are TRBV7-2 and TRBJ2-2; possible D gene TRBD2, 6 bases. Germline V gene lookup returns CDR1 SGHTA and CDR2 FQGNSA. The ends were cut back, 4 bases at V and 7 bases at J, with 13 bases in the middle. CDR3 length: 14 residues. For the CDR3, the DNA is TGTGCCAGCAGCTCAGGACTATTCTTCGGGGAGCTGTTTTTT. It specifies CASSSGLFFGELFF.

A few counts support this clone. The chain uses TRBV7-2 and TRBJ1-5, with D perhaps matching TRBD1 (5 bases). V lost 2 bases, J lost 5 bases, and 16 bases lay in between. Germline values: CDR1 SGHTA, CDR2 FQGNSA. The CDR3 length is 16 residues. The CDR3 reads CASSLRHKGEDQPQHF. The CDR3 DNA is TGTGCCAGCAGCTTACGTCATAAAGGGGAAGATCAGCCCCAGCATTTT.

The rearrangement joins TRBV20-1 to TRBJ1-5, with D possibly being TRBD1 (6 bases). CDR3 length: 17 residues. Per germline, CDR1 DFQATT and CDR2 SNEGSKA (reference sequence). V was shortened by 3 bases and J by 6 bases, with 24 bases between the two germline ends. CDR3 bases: TGCAGTGCTAGTAGCCGGGGTAGTATGATACAGGGTCAGCCCCAGCATTTT. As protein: CSASSRGSMIQGQPQHF.

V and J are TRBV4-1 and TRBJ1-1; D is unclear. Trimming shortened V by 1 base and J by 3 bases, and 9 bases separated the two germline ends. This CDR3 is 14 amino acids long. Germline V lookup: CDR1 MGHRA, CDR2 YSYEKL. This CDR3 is CASSQVNGYTEAFF. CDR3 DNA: TGCGCCAGCAGCCAAGTTAACGGGTACACTGAAGCTTTCTTT.

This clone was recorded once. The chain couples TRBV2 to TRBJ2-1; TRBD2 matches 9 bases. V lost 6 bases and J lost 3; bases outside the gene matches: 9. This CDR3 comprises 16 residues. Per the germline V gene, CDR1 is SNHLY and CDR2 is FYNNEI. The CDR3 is CASRQRAGGFYNEQFF. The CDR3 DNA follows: TGTGCCAGCAGGCAGCGGGCGGGAGGGTTCTACAATGAGCAGTTCTTC.

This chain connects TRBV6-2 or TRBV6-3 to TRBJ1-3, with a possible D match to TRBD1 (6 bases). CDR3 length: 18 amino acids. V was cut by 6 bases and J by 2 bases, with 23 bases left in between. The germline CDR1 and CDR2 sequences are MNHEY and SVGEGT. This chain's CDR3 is CASSRQAGILRTGNTIYF. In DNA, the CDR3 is TGTGCCAGCAGCAGACAGGCCGGAATCTTAAGAACTGGAAACACCATATATTTT.

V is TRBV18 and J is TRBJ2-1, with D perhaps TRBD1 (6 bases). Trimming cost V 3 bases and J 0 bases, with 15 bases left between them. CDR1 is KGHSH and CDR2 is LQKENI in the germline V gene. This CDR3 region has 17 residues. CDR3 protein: CASSPFTGHSSYNEQFF. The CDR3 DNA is TGTGCCAGCTCACCTTTCACAGGGCATAGCTCCTACAATGAGCAGTTCTTC.

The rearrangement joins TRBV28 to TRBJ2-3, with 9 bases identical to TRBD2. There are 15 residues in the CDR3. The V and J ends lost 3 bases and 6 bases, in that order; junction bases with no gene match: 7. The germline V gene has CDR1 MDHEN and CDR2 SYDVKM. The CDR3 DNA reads TGTGCCAGCAGTTTGGGTAGCGGGAGTAGGGATACGCAGTATTTT. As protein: CASSLGSGSRDTQYF.

The DNA for the CDR3 is TGCGCCAGCAGCCTCGGGACAGGGGGCCGTGGCTACACCTTC. This codes for CASSLGTGGRGYTF. The chain combines TRBV5-1 with TRBJ1-2; 12 bases line up with TRBD1. The germline V gene encodes CDR1 SGHRS and CDR2 YFSETQ. The CDR3 has 14 amino acids. The trim removed 4 bases at V and 7 bases at J, leaving 5 bases unmatched.

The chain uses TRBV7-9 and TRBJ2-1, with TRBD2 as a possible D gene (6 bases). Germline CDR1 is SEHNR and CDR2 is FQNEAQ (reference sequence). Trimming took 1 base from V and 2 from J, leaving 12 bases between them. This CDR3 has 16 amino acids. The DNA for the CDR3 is TGTGCCAGCAGCTTAGGTCGGGAGCCTACCTACAATGAGCAGTTCTTC. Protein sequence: CASSLGREPTYNEQFF.

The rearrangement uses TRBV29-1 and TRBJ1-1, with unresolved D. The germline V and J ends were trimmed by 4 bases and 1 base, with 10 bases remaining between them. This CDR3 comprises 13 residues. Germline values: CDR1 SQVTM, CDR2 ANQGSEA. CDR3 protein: CSVVQHQNTEAFF. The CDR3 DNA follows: TGCAGCGTTGTGCAACATCAGAACACTGAAGCTTTCTTT.

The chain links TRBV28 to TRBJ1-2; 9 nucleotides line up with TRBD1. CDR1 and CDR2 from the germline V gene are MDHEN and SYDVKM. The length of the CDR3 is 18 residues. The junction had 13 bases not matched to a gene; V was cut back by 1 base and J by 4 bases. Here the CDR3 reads CASSLFVPGQGWGYGYTF. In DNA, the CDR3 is TGTGCCAGCAGTTTATTCGTCCCGGGACAGGGTTGGGGCTATGGCTACACCTTC.

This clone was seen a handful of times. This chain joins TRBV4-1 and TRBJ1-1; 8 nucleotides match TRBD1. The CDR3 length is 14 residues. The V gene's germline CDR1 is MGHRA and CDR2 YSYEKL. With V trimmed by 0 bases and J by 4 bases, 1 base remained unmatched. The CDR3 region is CASSQEQGGTEAFF. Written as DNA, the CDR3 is TGCGCCAGCAGCCAAGAACAGGGGGGCACTGAAGCTTTCTTT.

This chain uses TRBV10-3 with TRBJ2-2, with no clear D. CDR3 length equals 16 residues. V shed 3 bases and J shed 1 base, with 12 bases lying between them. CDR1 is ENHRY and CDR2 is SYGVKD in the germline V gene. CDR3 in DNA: TGTGCCATCAGTGATTCCGAGACTGAGAACACCGGGGAGCTGTTTTTT. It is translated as CAISDSETENTGELFF.

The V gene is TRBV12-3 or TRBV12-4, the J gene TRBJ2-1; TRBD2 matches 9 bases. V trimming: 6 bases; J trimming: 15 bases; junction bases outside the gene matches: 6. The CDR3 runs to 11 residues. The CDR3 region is CASSPGTSPFF. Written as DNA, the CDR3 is TGTGCCAGCAGCCCCGGGACTAGCCCGTTCTTC.

The CDR3 coding sequence is TGTGCCAGTAGTGCTAGCGAGAGCTCCTACAATGAGCAGTTCTTC. Its protein product is CASSASESSYNEQFF. The chain joins TRBV19 to TRBJ2-1; D is possibly TRBD2 (6 bases). Germline loops: CDR1 LNHDA, CDR2 SQIVND (reference sequence). This CDR3 is built from 15 residues. With 5 bases removed from V and 0 bases from J, the gap between germline ends came to 11 bases.

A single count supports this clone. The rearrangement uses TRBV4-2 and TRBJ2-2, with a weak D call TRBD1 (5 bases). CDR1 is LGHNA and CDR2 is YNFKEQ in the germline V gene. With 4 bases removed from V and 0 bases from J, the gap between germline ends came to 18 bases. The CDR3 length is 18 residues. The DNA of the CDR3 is TGTGCCAGCAGCCCCCTGGGGCGACGCCTGTCGAACACCGGGGAGCTGTTTTTT. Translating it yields CASSPLGRRLSNTGELFF.